The 3 T cell receptor beta chains below were found in one sample sequenced in a study of blood T cells in healthy people across ages. The use of a sample-barcoded 5' primer and a J-beta primer mix characterized a second PCR of about 7 to 12 cycles. In TCRdb, the 5' RACE reads were re-called with MiXCR into one record per CDR3 protein. The data contain 1.6 million or so distinct CDR3 sequences, about 35% of them singletons. The sample taken for sequencing was blood. Receptors originate from a woman in her thirties in good health.

This chain links TRBV25-1 with TRBJ2-3; D tentatively fits TRBD1 or TRBD2 (5 bases each). The CDR3 is 14 residues long. V was shortened by 3 bases and J by 4 bases, with 11 bases between the two germline ends. Germline V gene lookup returns CDR1 MGHDK and CDR2 SYGVNS. The CDR3 here is CASSEGDLADTQYF. CDR3 DNA sequence: TGTGCCAGCAGTGAGGGGGACCTGGCAGATACGCAGTATTTT.

This clonotype was detected a few times. The chain employs TRBV12-3 or TRBV12-4 and TRBJ2-2, with 7 bases that match TRBD2. The ends lost 5 bases at V and 2 bases at J; junction bases unmatched: 8. The CDR3 is 16 amino acids. The CDR3 is CASSGGVAQNTGELFF. CDR3 in DNA: TGTGCCAGCAGTGGGGGGGTCGCCCAAAACACCGGGGAGCTGTTTTTT.

The rearrangement links TRBV7-9 to TRBJ2-1, with a possible D match to TRBD2 (7 bases). V lost 5 bases to trimming and J lost 7 bases, with 18 bases between them. The germline V gene has CDR1 SEHNR and CDR2 FQNEAQ (reference sequence). The CDR3 is 15 amino acids. The CDR3 DNA is TGTGCCAGCAGCCCCTGGGGGGGGCCTGGGAATGAGCAGTTCTTC. It encodes CASSPWGGPGNEQFF.